These T cell receptor beta chains were read from a single sample in a study of blood T cell repertoires in COVID-19. The assay was immunoSEQ multiplex PCR, and TCRdb's table has in-frame clones only and misses some. The repertoire includes some 140,000 clones, around 73% of them detected once, and 11% sits in the top ten. Sequenced input: peripheral blood. The source is a man in his 60s who had recovered from COVID-19. CDR3s include the opening cysteine and the closing phenylalanine or tryptophan. The order of the fields is clone size, D gene, J gene, V gene, CDR3 protein, CDR3 DNA. D genes are given only for firm matches. Only some rows state a clone size, as once, few, many or a class for expanded clones.

. . TRBJ1-3 TRBV28 CASSLFFGSGGSGNTIYF TGTGCCAGCAGTTTATTCTTTGGTTCGGGGGGCTCTGGAAACACCATATATTTT
. . TRBJ1-5 TRBV19 CASSSTDRNLGAQHF TGTGCCAGTAGTTCAACTGACAGGAACCTCGGGGCCCAGCATTTT
. TRBD2 TRBJ2-3 TRBV7-2 CASSPGGAGETGTQYF TGTGCCAGCAGCCCCGGCGGGGCGGGGGAAACTGGTACGCAGTATTTT
few TRBD2 TRBJ2-1 TRBV4-2 CASSQGGTSRHEQFF TGTGCCAGCAGCCAAGGCGGGACTAGCCGACATGAGCAGTTCTTC
few . TRBJ2-5 TRBV20-1 CSVRDSETQYF TGCAGTGTGCGGGATTCAGAGACCCAGTACTTC
. TRBD2 TRBJ2-2 TRBV5-1 CASSRTSGRAFTGELFF TGCGCCAGCAGCAGGACTAGCGGGAGGGCGTTCACCGGGGAGCTGTTTTTT
. TRBD2 TRBJ2-2 TRBV7-2 CASSPGGLPVGTGELFF TGTGCCAGCAGCCCGGGGGGACTTCCCGTGGGGACCGGGGAGCTGTTTTTT
. . TRBJ2-3 TRBV27 CASNRDGRTDTQYF TGTGCCAGCAACAGGGACGGAAGGACAGATACGCAGTATTTT
few TRBD1 TRBJ1-2 TRBV5-1 CASSLGTGENYGYTF TGCGCCAGCAGTTTGGGGACAGGGGAAAACTATGGCTACACCTTC
. TRBD1 TRBJ2-7 TRBV15 CATSKGKGQGDEQYF TGTGCCACCAGCAAAGGGAAGGGGCAGGGGGACGAGCAGTACTTC
. TRBD2 TRBJ2-1 TRBV19 CASSITAGGGVNEQFF TGTGCCAGTAGTATTACAGCGGGAGGAGGGGTCAATGAGCAGTTCTTC
. TRBD2 TRBJ2-7 TRBV2 CASSALVSGRAHEQYF TGTGCCAGCAGTGCCCTAGTTAGCGGGAGGGCCCACGAGCAGTACTTC
once TRBD2 TRBJ2-2 TRBV2 CASSVGSRETGELFF TGTGCCAGCAGTGTGGGCTCGCGGGAGACCGGGGAGCTGTTTTTT
. . TRBJ1-6 TRBV3-1/TRBV3-2 CASSSRVSYNSPLHF TGTGCCAGCAGCTCCAGGGTCTCCTATAATTCACCCCTCCACTTT
. TRBD2 TRBJ2-1 TRBV11-2 CASSLWLAGVNNEQFF TGTGCCAGCAGCTTATGGCTAGCGGGGGTTAACAATGAGCAGTTCTTC
few . TRBJ1-1 TRBV29-1 CSSGEGTEAFF TGCAGCTCCGGAGAGGGCACTGAAGCTTTCTTT